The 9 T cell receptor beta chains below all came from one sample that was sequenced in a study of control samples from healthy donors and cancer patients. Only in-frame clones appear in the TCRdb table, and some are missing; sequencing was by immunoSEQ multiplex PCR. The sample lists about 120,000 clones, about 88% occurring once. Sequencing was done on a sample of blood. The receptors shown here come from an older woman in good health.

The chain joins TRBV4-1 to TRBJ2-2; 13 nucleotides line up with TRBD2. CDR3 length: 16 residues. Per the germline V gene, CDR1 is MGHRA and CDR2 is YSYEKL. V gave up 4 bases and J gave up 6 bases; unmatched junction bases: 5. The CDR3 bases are TGCGCCAGCAGCCTCTCAACTAGCGGGGGGGCCGGGGAGCTGTTTTTT. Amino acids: CASSLSTSGGAGELFF.

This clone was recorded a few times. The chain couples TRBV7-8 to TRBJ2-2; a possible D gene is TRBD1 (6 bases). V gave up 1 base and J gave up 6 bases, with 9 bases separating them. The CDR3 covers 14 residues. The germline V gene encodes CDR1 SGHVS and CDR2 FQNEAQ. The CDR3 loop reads CASSLVPGAGELFF. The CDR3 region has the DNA TGTGCCAGCAGCTTAGTACCAGGGGCCGGGGAGCTGTTTTTT. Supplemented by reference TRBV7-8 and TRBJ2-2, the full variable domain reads GAGVSQSPRYKVAKRGQDVALRCDPISGHVSLFWYQQALGQGPEFLTYFQNEAQLDKSGLPSDRFFAERPEGSVSTLKIQRTQQEDSAVYLCASSLVPGAGELFFGEGSRLTVL.

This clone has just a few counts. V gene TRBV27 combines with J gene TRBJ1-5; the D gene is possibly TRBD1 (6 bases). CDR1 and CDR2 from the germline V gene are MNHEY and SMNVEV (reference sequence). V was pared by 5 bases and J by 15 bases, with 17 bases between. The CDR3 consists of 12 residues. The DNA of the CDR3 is TGTGCCAGCAGTCCTCGCGGGGGCCGGTTGCATTTT. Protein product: CASSPRGGRLHF.

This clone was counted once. The DNA of the CDR3 is TGTGCCAGCAGCTACCCCCAGAGGGGGAGAGGAGGAAACACCATATATTTT. This gives the protein CASSYPQRGRGGNTIYF. The chain uses TRBV27 and TRBJ1-3, with a possible D match to TRBD1 (6 bases). V lost 6 bases and J lost 4, with 22 bases in between. The germline V gene encodes CDR1 MNHEY and CDR2 SMNVEV (reference sequence). The CDR3 length is 17 residues.

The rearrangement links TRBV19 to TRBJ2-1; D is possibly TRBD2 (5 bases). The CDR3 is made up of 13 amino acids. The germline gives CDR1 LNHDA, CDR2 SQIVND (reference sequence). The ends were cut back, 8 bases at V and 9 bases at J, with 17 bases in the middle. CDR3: CASVRKSGGEQFF. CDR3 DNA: TGTGCCAGTGTCCGAAAATCTGGAGGTGAGCAGTTCTTC.

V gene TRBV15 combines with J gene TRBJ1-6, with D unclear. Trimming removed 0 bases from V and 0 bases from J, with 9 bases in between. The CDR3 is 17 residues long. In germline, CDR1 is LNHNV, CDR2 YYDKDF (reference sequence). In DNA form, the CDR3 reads TGTGCCACCAGCAGAGAAGACCTAGCCTCCTATAATTCACCCCTCCACTTT. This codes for CATSREDLASYNSPLHF.

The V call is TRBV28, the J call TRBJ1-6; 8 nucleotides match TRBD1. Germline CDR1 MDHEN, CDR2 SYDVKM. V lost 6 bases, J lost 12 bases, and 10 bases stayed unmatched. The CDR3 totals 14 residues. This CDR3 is CASSVSQGARPLHF. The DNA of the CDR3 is TGTGCCAGCAGCGTATCTCAGGGGGCGCGACCCCTCCACTTT.

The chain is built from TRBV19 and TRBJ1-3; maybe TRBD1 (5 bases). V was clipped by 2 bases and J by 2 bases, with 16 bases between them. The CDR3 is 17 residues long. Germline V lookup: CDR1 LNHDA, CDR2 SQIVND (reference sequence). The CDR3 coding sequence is TGTGCCAGTAGTATAACCCAACCGGGGCAAACTGGAAACACCATATATTTT. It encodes CASSITQPGQTGNTIYF.

CDR3 loop: CASSSGGLAAFADTQYF. Here the CDR3 DNA reads TGTGCCAGCAGCAGCGGCGGGCTAGCGGCATTCGCCGATACGCAGTATTTT. The chain uses TRBV7-9 and TRBJ2-3; 7 bases are shared with TRBD2. The junction had 17 bases not matched to a gene; V was cut back by 5 bases and J by 6 bases. CDR1 and CDR2 (germline): SEHNR, FQNEAQ (reference sequence). The CDR3 loop spans 17 amino acids.